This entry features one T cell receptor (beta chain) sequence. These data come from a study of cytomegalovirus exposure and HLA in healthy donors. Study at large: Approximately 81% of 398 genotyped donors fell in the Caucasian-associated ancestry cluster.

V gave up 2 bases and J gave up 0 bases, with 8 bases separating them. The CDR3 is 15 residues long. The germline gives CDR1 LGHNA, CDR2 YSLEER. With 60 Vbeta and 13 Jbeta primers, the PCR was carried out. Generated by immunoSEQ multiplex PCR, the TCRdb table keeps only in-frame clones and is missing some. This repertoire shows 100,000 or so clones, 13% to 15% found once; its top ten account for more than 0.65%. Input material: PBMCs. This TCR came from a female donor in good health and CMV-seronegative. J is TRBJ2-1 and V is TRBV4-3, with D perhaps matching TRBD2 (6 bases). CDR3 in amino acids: CASSQRESSYNEQFF. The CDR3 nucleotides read TGCGCCAGCAGCCAACGGGAGAGCTCCTACAATGAGCAGTTCTTC.